The next 7 T cell receptor beta chains were all read from a single sample in a study of cytomegalovirus exposure and HLA in healthy donors. PCR involved 60 Vbeta and 13 Jbeta primers. Using immunoSEQ multiplex PCR, the repertoire was profiled, and TCRdb retains in-frame clones only, with some absent. The repertoire includes some 170,000 clones, more than 75% of them detected once, and approximately 1.6% sits in the top ten. Input material: PBMCs. The receptors were gathered from a girl aged 10-17 years in good health and CMV-seropositive.

The rearrangement links TRBV10-1 to TRBJ2-5; 7 positions agree with TRBD1. Germline V CDR1 and CDR2: WNHNN, SYGVQD (reference sequence). Trimming took 6 bases from V and 1 from J; bases not matched to a gene: 5. This CDR3 is built from 14 residues. CDR3: CASSTGVLQETQYF. CDR3 nucleotides: TGCGCCAGCAGCACAGGGGTTCTCCAAGAGACCCAGTACTTC.

The V and J genes are TRBV19 and TRBJ2-1; 7 bases are shared with TRBD2. V lost 4 bases and J lost 0; bases outside the gene matches: 0. The germline gives CDR1 LNHDA, CDR2 SQIVND (reference sequence). The CDR3 consists of 14 residues. CDR3 amino acids: CASSSGSSYNEQFF. In DNA, the CDR3 is TGTGCCAGTAGTAGCGGGAGCTCCTACAATGAGCAGTTCTTC.

A few counts support this clone. The V and J genes are TRBV11-1 and TRBJ2-2; TRBD2 matches at 8 bases. Per germline, CDR1 SGHAT and CDR2 FQDESV (reference sequence). J lost 6 bases, V lost 4 bases, and 1 base had no gene match. The CDR3 sequence is 13 residues long. CDR3 bases: TGTGCCAGCAGCTGGACTAGCCCCGGGGAGCTGTTTTTT. It is translated as CASSWTSPGELFF.

This chain uses TRBV18 with TRBJ1-5; D gene ambiguous. Germline CDR1 is KGHSH and CDR2 is LQKENI. Between the trimmed V and J ends, which lost 2 bases and 7 bases, there was a span of 15 bases. This CDR3 contains 15 residues. CDR3 nucleotide sequence: TGTGCCAGCTCACCAACGGGCGGGTTGGGCCAGCCCCAGCATTTT. Amino acids: CASSPTGGLGQPQHF.

The chain combines TRBV27 with TRBJ2-7, with 7 bases that match TRBD1. This CDR3 region has 16 residues. Germline assignment: CDR1 MNHEY and CDR2 SMNVEV (reference sequence). With 5 bases clipped from V and 5 bases from J, the junction kept 15 bases outside the gene matches. CDR3 bases: TGTGCCAGCAGTCTAAGACAGGGTTCGGGGCCCAACGAGCAGTACTTC. Its translation is CASSLRQGSGPNEQYF.

The chain has TRBV28 and TRBJ1-4; perhaps TRBD1 as D (5 bases). Trimming shortened V by 5 bases and J by 7 bases, and 14 bases separated the two germline ends. This CDR3 has 14 amino acids. Germline V gene data show CDR1 as MDHEN and CDR2 as SYDVKM. The CDR3: CASSPGGAGEKLFF. Written as DNA, the CDR3 is TGTGCCAGCAGTCCAGGTGGGGCTGGTGAAAAACTGTTTTTT.

In its sample, this clone was seen once. The chain combines TRBV6-1 with TRBJ1-2, with D possibly matching TRBD1 (6 bases). With 2 bases removed from V and 4 bases from J, the gap between germline ends came to 17 bases. The CDR3 consists of 16 residues. CDR1 is MNHNS, CDR2 SASEGT, per germline. The DNA for the CDR3 is TGTGCCAGCAGTGAACAGATCCTCCGGGACACCTATGGCTACACCTTC. This encodes CASSEQILRDTYGYTF.